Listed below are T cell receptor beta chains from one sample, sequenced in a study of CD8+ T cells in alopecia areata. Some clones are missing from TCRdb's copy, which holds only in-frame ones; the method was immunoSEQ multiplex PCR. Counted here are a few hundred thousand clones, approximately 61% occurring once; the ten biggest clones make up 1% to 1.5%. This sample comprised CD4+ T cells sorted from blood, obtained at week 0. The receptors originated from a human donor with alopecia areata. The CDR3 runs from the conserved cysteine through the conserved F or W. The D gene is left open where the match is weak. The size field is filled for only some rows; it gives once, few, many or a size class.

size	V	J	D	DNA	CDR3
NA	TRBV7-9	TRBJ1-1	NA	TGTGCCAGCAGCCGCGTCAACCCGAACACTGAAGCTTTCTTT	CASSRVNPNTEAFF
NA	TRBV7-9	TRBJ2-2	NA	TGTGCCAGCAGCTTAGGCAGTAACACCGGGGAGCTGTTTTTT	CASSLGSNTGELFF
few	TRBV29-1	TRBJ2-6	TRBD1	TGCAGCGTAGCGACAGGGGTTGGGGCCAACGTCCTGACTTTC	CSVATGVGANVLTF
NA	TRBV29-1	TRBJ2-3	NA	TGCAGCGTTAGCGGGCGGGTTTCAGATACGCAGTATTTT	CSVSGRVSDTQYF
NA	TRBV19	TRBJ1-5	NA	TGTGCCAGTAGTACACAGGGAGCCCAGCCCCAGCATTTT	CASSTQGAQPQHF
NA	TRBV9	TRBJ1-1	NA	TGTGCCAGCACCGTGGGCCCGAACACTGAAGCTTTCTTT	CASTVGPNTEAFF
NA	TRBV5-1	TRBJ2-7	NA	TGCGCCAGCAGCCAGACTCCCTACGAGCAGTACTTC	CASSQTPYEQYF
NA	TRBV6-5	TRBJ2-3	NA	TGTGCCAGCAGTTACTCAGGGGGAGATACGCAGTATTTT	CASSYSGGDTQYF
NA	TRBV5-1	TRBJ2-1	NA	TGCGCCAGCAGCGACATGGGTAACGGGGGAAGGAATGAGCAGTTCTTC	CASSDMGNGGRNEQFF
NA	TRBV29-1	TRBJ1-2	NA	TGCAGCGTGATCGACGAGAAGACTAACTATGGCTACACCTTC	CSVIDEKTNYGYTF
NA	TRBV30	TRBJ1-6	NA	TGTGCCTGGAGTGGGACGGCTGTGGGTTCACCCCTCCACTTT	CAWSGTAVGSPLHF
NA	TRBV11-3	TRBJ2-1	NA	TGTGCCAGCAGCTCCGGGGACAAATACAATGAGCAGTTCTTC	CASSSGDKYNEQFF
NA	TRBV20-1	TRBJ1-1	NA	TGCAGTGCTAACGAGAACACTGAAGCTTTCTTT	CSANENTEAFF
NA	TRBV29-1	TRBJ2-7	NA	TGCAGCGCCCAGGAGGGTCCCTACGAGCAGTACTTC	CSAQEGPYEQYF
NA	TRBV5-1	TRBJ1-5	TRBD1	TGCGCCAGCAGCTTGGATGGGGTCGGGACAGGAGGGCAGCCCCAGCATTTT	CASSLDGVGTGGQPQHF
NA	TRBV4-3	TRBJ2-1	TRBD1	TGCGCCAGCAGCCAGGCAACGGGACAGGGCTCATACAATGAGCAGTTCTTC	CASSQATGQGSYNEQFF
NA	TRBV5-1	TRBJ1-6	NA	TGCGCCAGCAGCTTCGCTCAGAGTGAGGGCGATTCACCCCTCCACTTT	CASSFAQSEGDSPLHF
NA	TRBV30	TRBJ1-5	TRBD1	TGTGCCTGGAGTGTACAGGGGGGTAATAACGCCCAGCATTTT	CAWSVQGGNNAQHF
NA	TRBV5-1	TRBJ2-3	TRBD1	TGCGCCAGCAGCGCCAGGGACAGGTCCACAGATACGCAGTATTTT	CASSARDRSTDTQYF
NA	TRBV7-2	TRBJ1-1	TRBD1	TGTGCCAGCAGCCCGAGACAGGGTAGGGGAACTGAAGCTTTCTTT	CASSPRQGRGTEAFF
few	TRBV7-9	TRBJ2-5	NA	TGTGCCAGCAGCAAGACCAACCAAGAGACCCAGTACTTC	CASSKTNQETQYF
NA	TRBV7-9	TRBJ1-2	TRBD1	TGTGCCAGCAGTCTTGGACAGGGAGACTATGGCTACACCTTC	CASSLGQGDYGYTF
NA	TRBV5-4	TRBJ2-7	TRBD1	TGTGCCAGCAGCTCCGGGACAGGTTCCTACGAGCAGTACTTC	CASSSGTGSYEQYF